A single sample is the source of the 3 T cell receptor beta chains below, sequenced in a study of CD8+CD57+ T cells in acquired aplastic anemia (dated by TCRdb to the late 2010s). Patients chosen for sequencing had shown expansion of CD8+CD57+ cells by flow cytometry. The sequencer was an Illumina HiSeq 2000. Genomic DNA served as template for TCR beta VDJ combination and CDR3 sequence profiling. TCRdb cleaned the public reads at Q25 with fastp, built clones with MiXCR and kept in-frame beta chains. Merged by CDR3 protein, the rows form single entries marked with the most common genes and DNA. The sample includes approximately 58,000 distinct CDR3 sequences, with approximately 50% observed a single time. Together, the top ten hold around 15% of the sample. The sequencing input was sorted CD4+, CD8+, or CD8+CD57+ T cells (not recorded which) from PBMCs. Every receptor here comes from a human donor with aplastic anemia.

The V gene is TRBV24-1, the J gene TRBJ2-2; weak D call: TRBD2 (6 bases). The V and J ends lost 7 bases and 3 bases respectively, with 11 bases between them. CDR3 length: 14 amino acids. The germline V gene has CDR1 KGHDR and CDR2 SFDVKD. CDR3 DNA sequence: TGTGCCACCAGGTCTAGCGAGGACACCGGGGAGCTGTTTTTT. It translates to CATRSSEDTGELFF.

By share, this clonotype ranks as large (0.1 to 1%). CDR3 region: CSARDPFRQGRYGYTF. The CDR3 DNA is TGCAGTGCTAGAGATCCATTTCGACAGGGGCGCTATGGCTACACCTTC. The chain has TRBV20-1 and TRBJ1-2; 8 positions agree with TRBD1. Germline values: CDR1 DFQATT, CDR2 SNEGSKA (reference sequence). The CDR3 is made up of 16 amino acids. Trimming cost V 0 bases and J 4 bases; bases outside gene matches: 10.

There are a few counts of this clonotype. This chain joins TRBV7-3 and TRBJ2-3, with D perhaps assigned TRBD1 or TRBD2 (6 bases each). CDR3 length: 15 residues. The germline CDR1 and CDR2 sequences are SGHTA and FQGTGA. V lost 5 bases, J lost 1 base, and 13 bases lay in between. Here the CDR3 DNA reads TGTGCCAGCAGCCCCGGGGGCTATGGCACAGATACGCAGTATTTT. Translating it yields CASSPGGYGTDTQYF.